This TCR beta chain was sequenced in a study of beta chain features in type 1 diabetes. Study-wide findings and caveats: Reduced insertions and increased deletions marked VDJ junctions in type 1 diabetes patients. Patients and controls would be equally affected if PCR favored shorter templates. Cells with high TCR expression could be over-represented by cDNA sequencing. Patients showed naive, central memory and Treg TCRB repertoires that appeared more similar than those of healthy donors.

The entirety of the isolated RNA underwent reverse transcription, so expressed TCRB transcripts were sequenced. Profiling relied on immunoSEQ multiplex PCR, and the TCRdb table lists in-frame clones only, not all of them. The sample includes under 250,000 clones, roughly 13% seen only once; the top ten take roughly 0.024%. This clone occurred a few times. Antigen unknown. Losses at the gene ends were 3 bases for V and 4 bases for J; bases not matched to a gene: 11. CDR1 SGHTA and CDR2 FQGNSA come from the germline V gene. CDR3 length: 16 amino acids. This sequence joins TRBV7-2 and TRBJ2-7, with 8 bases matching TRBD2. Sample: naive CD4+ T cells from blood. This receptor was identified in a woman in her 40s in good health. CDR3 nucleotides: TGTGCCAGCAGCTTTGGGGAGCCGGGACTAGGATACGAGCAGTACTTC. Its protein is CASSFGEPGLGYEQYF.